A single sample gave rise to the 24 T cell receptor beta chains below, sequenced in a study of T-cell reconstitution after alpha-beta-depleted transplantation in children. Unique molecular identifiers were incorporated when the TCRbeta library was constructed. TCRdb processed the PCR reads anew with MiXCR; each CDR3 protein has one entry. The table has 640,000 or so distinct CDR3 sequences, roughly 17% seen once. Sequenced here: PBMCs from the stem cell graft donor, sampled from the stem cell graft. These receptors all stem from a human donor who donated a stem cell graft to a child with acute myeloid leukemia.

The chain couples TRBV6-5 to TRBJ2-1; 7 nucleotides line up with TRBD1. The CDR3 is 15 amino acids. The V and J ends lost 4 bases and 0 bases, in that order; junction bases with no gene match: 3. The V gene's germline CDR1 is MNHEY and CDR2 SVGAGI. CDR3 protein: CASSSGQHSYNEQFF. The CDR3 DNA reads as TGTGCCAGCAGTTCGGGACAGCACTCCTACAATGAGCAGTTCTTC.

There are a few counts of this clonotype. The V call is TRBV20-1, the J call TRBJ1-6; TRBD1 is a possible D gene (5 bases). Germline CDR1 reads DFQATT; CDR2 reads SNEGSKA (reference sequence). Trimming removed 0 bases at V and 6 bases at J, with 15 bases between. The CDR3 contains 16 residues. CDR3 DNA: TGCAGTGCTAGAGATATCGTCCGGGGGGTTAATTCACCCCTCCACTTT. Translation gives CSARDIVRGVNSPLHF.

There are many counts of this clonotype. This chain links TRBV7-2 with TRBJ2-3, with D hard to call. V was pared by 0 bases and J by 5 bases, with 0 bases between. The CDR3 runs 11 residues. Germline CDR1 reads SGHTA; CDR2 reads FQGNSA. The CDR3 is CASSLADTQYF. DNA of the CDR3: TGTGCCAGCAGCTTAGCAGATACGCAGTATTTT.

The V and J genes are TRBV7-2 and TRBJ2-7; no reliable D call. Looked up from germline, CDR1 is SGHTA and CDR2 is FQGNSA. Trimming removed 6 bases from V and 2 bases from J, with 11 bases in between. This CDR3 has 13 amino acids. CDR3: CASSYQPTYEQYF. In DNA form, the CDR3 reads TGTGCCAGCAGTTACCAACCCACCTACGAGCAGTACTTC.

This clonotype came up many times. The chain uses TRBV25-1 and TRBJ2-7; D is undetermined. Trimming took off 4 bases at V and 3 bases at J, with 7 bases between the two ends. This CDR3 has 12 residues. The germline V gene has CDR1 MGHDK and CDR2 SYGVNS. CDR3 sequence (DNA): TGTGCCAGCAGTGTGGCAGACTACGAGCAGTACTTC. Its protein product is CASSVADYEQYF.

The DNA of the CDR3 is TGTGCCAGCAGGGGGCAGGACTATGGCTACACCTTC. It translates to CASRGQDYGYTF. This chain uses TRBV7-9 with TRBJ1-2; TRBD1 might be the D (5 bases). The germline CDR1 and CDR2 sequences are SEHNR and FQNEAQ (reference sequence). The V end was cut by 6 bases, the J end by 3 bases, with 8 bases between. The CDR3 has 12 residues.

The gene calls are TRBV4-3 and TRBJ2-1; 7 bases are shared with TRBD1. Germline V gene data show CDR1 as LGHNA and CDR2 as YSLEER. Trimming took 3 bases from V and 7 from J; bases not matched to a gene: 9. This CDR3 comprises 15 residues. CDR3: CASSHLWDSQNEQFF. In nucleotides, the CDR3 is TGCGCCAGCAGCCACCTTTGGGACAGCCAAAATGAGCAGTTCTTC.

This clonotype was observed a handful of times. V and J are TRBV9 and TRBJ2-1; tentatively, D is TRBD1 (5 bases). Trimming left V 0 bases short and J 8 bases short, with 12 bases between. The length of the CDR3 is 14 residues. CDR1 is SGDLS and CDR2 is YYNGEE in the germline V gene. This chain's CDR3 is CASSVEDRGDEQFF. The CDR3 DNA follows: TGTGCCAGCAGCGTAGAGGATAGGGGCGATGAGCAGTTCTTC.

This clonotype was seen repeatedly, ten times or more. The chain has TRBV20-1 and TRBJ2-5; 8 bases map to TRBD1. Trimming cost V 6 bases and J 5 bases; bases outside gene matches: 8. CDR1 and CDR2 (germline): DFQATT, SNEGSKA (reference sequence). The CDR3 totals 13 residues. The CDR3 nucleotides read TGCAGTGCCAGGCCCAGGGGGCTCGAGACCCAGTACTTC. It yields the protein CSARPRGLETQYF.

This clonotype has at least ten counts. This chain links TRBV20-1 with TRBJ2-5, with D possibly matching TRBD2 (6 bases). The CDR3 covers 13 residues. Germline loops: CDR1 DFQATT, CDR2 SNEGSKA (reference sequence). Between the trimmed V and J ends, which lost 7 bases and 0 bases, there was a span of 12 bases. The CDR3 is CSGEGGDQETQYF. As DNA, the CDR3 is TGCAGTGGGGAAGGAGGGGACCAAGAGACCCAGTACTTC.

This clonotype was seen a few times. This chain links TRBV28 with TRBJ2-7; D is possibly TRBD1 (6 bases). The CDR3 extends over 15 amino acids. Trimming removed 5 bases at V and 3 bases at J, with 17 bases between. Germline assignment: CDR1 MDHEN and CDR2 SYDVKM. The CDR3 is CASSSPGQLHYEQYV. The DNA of the CDR3 is TGTGCCAGCAGTAGTCCGGGACAACTTCACTACGAGCAGTACGTC.

The V gene is TRBV12-3 or TRBV12-4, the J gene TRBJ1-4, with D hard to call. This CDR3 is 17 amino acids long. The V and J ends lost 5 bases and 0 bases respectively, with 16 bases between them. This CDR3 is CASSRYRTQATNEKLFF. In DNA form, the CDR3 reads TGTGCCAGCAGTCGGTATCGGACGCAGGCAACTAATGAAAAACTGTTTTTT.

J is TRBJ2-6 and V is TRBV4-3; a possible D gene is TRBD2 (6 bases). Germline-derived CDR1 and CDR2 are LGHNA and YSLEER. The CDR3 is 18 residues long. Trimming stripped 3 bases from V and 0 bases from J, with 15 bases between. The CDR3, as DNA: TGCGCCAGCAGCCAGTCCTCGGGGGAAAGCTCTGGGGCCAACGTCCTGACTTTC. Encoded protein: CASSQSSGESSGANVLTF.

The V and J genes are TRBV24-1 and TRBJ2-3; weak D call: TRBD1 (6 bases). CDR3 length: 16 residues. The V end lost 6 bases, the J end lost 2 bases, and 17 bases lay between the germline ends. Germline CDR1 and CDR2: KGHDR and SFDVKD. CDR3 DNA: TGTGCCACCAGTCCCGGGACAACGTCCTACACAGATACGCAGTATTTT. Protein: CATSPGTTSYTDTQYF.

Ten or more counts support this clonotype. The V and J genes are TRBV11-2 and TRBJ2-3; TRBD2 matches 15 bases. Looked up from germline, CDR1 is SGHAT and CDR2 is FQNNGV. Trimming took 5 bases from V and 2 from J; bases not matched to a gene: 8. The CDR3 loop spans 18 amino acids. CDR3: CASSPGLAGGRTTDTQYF. The CDR3 bases are TGTGCCAGCAGCCCCGGACTAGCGGGGGGGCGCACCACAGATACGCAGTATTTT.

This clonotype came up a few times. The chain links TRBV30 to TRBJ2-1; no firm D call. Germline CDR1 is GTSNPN and CDR2 is SVGIG (reference sequence). The CDR3 contains 14 residues. V gave up 1 base and J gave up 3 bases, with 10 bases separating them. The CDR3 DNA reads as TGTGCCTGGAGTGACTCCCGACTCTACAATGAGCAGTTCTTC. Translating gives CAWSDSRLYNEQFF. The full variable domain, with the rest looked up from reference TRBV30 and TRBJ2-1, is SQTIHQWPATLVQPVGSPLSLECTVEGTSNPNLYWYRQAAGRGLQLLFYSVGIGQISSEVPQNLSASRPQDRQFILSSKKLLLSDSGFYLCAWSDSRLYNEQFFGPGTRLTVL.

This clonotype was observed many times. The chain carries TRBV20-1 and TRBJ1-4; D may be TRBD1 (6 bases). The CDR3 totals 14 residues. V was pared by 5 bases and J by 4 bases, with 14 bases between. Germline CDR1 and CDR2: DFQATT and SNEGSKA (reference sequence). The CDR3 DNA sequence: TGCAGTGCTTTGACCGGGACACTTAATGAAAAACTGTTTTTT. Translated, it gives CSALTGTLNEKLFF.

This clonotype showed up just a few times. The chain carries TRBV30 and TRBJ2-5; a possible D gene is TRBD2 (6 bases). Germline V gene sequence: CDR1 GTSNPN, CDR2 SVGIG (reference sequence). CDR3 length equals 14 residues. Trimming took 3 bases from V and 2 from J, leaving 13 bases between them. The DNA of the CDR3 is TGTGCCTGGAGCGTCCTGGCGGGGCAAGAGACCCAGTACTTC. This encodes CAWSVLAGQETQYF. The whole variable domain, filled in from reference TRBV30 and TRBJ2-5, reads SQTIHQWPATLVQPVGSPLSLECTVEGTSNPNLYWYRQAAGRGLQLLFYSVGIGQISSEVPQNLSASRPQDRQFILSSKKLLLSDSGFYLCAWSVLAGQETQYFGPGTRLLVL.

The rearrangement joins TRBV24-1 to TRBJ2-1; 10 nucleotides agree with TRBD1. The CDR3 has 16 amino acids. V was pared by 2 bases and J by 8 bases, with 8 bases of the junction left unmatched. CDR1 is KGHDR and CDR2 is SFDVKD in the germline V gene. CDR3 coding DNA: TGTGCCACCAGTGATTCCGGACAGGGGGATGGGGATGAGCAGTTCTTC. It specifies CATSDSGQGDGDEQFF.

This clonotype has a count of ten or more. The chain joins TRBV7-9 to TRBJ1-1, with D perhaps TRBD1 (6 bases). The CDR3 extends over 11 amino acids. CDR1 and CDR2 (germline): SEHNR, FQNEAQ (reference sequence). Trimming removed 6 bases from V and 7 bases from J, with 9 bases in between. The CDR3 is CASRQGNEAFF. CDR3 sequence (DNA): TGTGCCAGCAGACAGGGAAATGAAGCTTTCTTT.

At least ten counts were recorded for this clonotype. This chain connects TRBV20-1 to TRBJ2-7; 7 nucleotides match TRBD1. Germline lookup yields CDR1 DFQATT and CDR2 SNEGSKA (reference sequence). V was clipped by 6 bases and J by 2 bases; unmatched bases: 4. This CDR3 spans 12 amino acids. CDR3 in amino acids: CSAQGQTYEQYV. The DNA for the CDR3 is TGCAGTGCCCAGGGACAGACCTACGAGCAGTACGTC.

This clonotype came up many times. V gene TRBV29-1 combines with J gene TRBJ1-1; the D is unclear. This CDR3 contains 11 residues. V dropped 4 bases and J dropped 8 bases, with 11 bases sitting between them. The V gene's germline CDR1 is SQVTM and CDR2 ANQGSEA. This CDR3 is CSVGFGQEAFF. The CDR3 DNA follows: TGCAGCGTTGGATTCGGCCAGGAAGCTTTCTTT.

The chain uses TRBV7-2 and TRBJ2-3; TRBD1 matches 7 bases. This CDR3 has 14 residues. CDR1 is SGHTA, CDR2 FQGNSA, per germline. The junction had 6 bases not matched to a gene; V was cut back by 6 bases and J by 3 bases. The CDR3 reads CASRKGGGTDTQYF. Here the CDR3 DNA reads TGTGCCAGCAGGAAAGGGGGCGGAACAGATACGCAGTATTTT.

With respect to this clonotype: A junction boundary mismatches the germline segment, possibly from a read error. This chain links TRBV12-3 or TRBV12-4 with TRBJ2-5, with D uncertain. This CDR3 comprises 18 residues. The CDR3 DNA sequence: TGTGCCAGCTGTTTTAGGGTCAGCCCGCAATCCAAACAAGAGACCCAGTACTTC. Its protein product is CASCFRVSPQSKQETQYF.